The T cell receptor (beta chain) under discussion was sequenced for a study of T cell repertoires in cytomegalovirus infection. TCRdb re-derived calls from the reads in MiXCR, one entry per CDR3 protein. Here the sample spans 510,000 or so distinct CDR3 sequences, about 30% being singletons. From germline, CDR1 is LNHDA and CDR2 SQIVND (reference sequence). V lost 6 bases to trimming and J lost 6 bases, with 12 bases between them. The CDR3 consists of 13 residues. The clonotype originates from a human donor in good health (CMV status not recorded). Some clones in this sample may be carry-over from other donors' samples. The sequencing sample was made of PBMCs. The chain recombines TRBV19 with TRBJ1-5; D possibly corresponds to TRBD1 (5 bases). The CDR3 DNA follows: TGTGCCAGTAGAAGGTCAGGGATTCAGCCCCAGCATTTT. Its translation: CASRRSGIQPQHF. The entire variable domain, with the rest obtained from reference TRBV19 and TRBJ1-5, is as follows: DGGITQSPKYLFRKEGQNVTLSCEQNLNHDAMYWYRQDPGQGLRLIYYSQIVNDFQKGDIAEGYSVSREKKESFPLTVTSAQKNPTAFYLCASRRSGIQPQHFGDGTRLSIL.